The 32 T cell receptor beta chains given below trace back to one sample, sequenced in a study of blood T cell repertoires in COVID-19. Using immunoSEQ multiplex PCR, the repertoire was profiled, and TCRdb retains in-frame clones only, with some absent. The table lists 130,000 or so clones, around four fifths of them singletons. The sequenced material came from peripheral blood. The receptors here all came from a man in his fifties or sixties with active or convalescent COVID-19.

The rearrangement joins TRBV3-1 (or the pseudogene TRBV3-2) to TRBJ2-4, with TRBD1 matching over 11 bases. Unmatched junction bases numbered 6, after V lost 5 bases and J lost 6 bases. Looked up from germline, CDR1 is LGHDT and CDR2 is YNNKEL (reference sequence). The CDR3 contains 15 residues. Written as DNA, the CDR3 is TGTGCCAGCAGCATAAGGACAGGGGGCGCAAACATTCAGTACTTC. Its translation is CASSIRTGGANIQYF.

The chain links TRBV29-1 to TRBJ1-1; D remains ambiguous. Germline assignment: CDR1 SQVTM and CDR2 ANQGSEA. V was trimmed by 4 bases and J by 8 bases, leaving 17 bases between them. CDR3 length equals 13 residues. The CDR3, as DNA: TGCAGCGTTGCCATGACACCCGATGGAGAAGCTTTCTTT. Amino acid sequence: CSVAMTPDGEAFF. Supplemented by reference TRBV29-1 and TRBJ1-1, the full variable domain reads SAVISQKPSRDICQRGTSLTIQCQVDSQVTMMFWYRQQPGQSLTLIATANQGSEATYESGFVIDKFPISRPNLTFSTLTVSNMSPEDSSIYLCSVAMTPDGEAFFGQGTRLTVV.

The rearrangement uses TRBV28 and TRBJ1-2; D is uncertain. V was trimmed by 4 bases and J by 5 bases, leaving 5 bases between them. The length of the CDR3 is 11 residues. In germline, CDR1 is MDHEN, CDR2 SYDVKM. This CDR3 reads CASSYQYGYTF. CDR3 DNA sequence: TGTGCCAGCAGTTACCAGTATGGCTACACCTTC.

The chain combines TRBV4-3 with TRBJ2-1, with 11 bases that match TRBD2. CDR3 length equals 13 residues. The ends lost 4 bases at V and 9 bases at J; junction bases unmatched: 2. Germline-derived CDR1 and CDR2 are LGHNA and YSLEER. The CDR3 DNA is TGCGCCAGCAGCCGTCTAGCGGGGGGTGAGCAGTTCTTC. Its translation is CASSRLAGGEQFF.

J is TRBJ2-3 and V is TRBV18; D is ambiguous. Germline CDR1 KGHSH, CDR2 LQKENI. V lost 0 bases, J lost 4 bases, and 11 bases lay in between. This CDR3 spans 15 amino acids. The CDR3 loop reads CASSPPRNPPDTQYF. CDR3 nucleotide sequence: TGTGCCAGCTCACCACCGCGGAATCCCCCAGATACGCAGTATTTT.

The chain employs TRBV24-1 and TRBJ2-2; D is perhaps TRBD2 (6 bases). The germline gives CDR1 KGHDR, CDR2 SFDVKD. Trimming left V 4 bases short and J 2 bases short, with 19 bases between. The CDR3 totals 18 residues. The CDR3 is CATSDPPRAGINTGELFF. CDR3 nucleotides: TGTGCCACCAGTGACCCCCCTCGGGCGGGGATAAACACCGGGGAGCTGTTTTTT.

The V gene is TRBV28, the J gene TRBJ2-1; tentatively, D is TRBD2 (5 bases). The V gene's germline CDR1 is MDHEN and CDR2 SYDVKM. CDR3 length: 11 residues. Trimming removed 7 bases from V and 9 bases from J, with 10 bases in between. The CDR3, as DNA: TGTGCCAGCACCACCGGGATTGAGCAGTTCTTC. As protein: CASTTGIEQFF.

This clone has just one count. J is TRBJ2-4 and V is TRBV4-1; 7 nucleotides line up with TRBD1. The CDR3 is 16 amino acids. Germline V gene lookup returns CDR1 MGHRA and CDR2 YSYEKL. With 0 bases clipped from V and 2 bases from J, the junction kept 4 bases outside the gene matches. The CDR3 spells CASSQDPRGSKNIQYF. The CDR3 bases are TGCGCCAGCAGCCAAGACCCCAGGGGGTCCAAAAACATTCAGTACTTC.

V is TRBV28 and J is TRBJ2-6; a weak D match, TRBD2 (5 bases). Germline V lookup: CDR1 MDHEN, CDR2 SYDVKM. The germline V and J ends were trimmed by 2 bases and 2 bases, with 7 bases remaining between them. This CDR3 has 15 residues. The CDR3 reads CASSLTGAGANVLTF. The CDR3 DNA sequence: TGTGCCAGCAGTTTAACCGGGGCTGGGGCCAACGTCCTGACTTTC.

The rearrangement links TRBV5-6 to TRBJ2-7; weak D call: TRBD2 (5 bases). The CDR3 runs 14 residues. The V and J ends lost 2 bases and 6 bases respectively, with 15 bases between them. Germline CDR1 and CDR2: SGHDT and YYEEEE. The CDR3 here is CASSFKARGSEQYF. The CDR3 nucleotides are TGTGCCAGCAGCTTCAAGGCACGTGGGAGCGAGCAGTACTTC.

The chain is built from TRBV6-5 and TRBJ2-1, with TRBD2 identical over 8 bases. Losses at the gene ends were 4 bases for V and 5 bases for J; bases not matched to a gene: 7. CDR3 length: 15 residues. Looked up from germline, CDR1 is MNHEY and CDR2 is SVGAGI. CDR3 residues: CASSSPGLGNNEQFF. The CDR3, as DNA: TGTGCCAGCAGTTCACCGGGACTAGGGAACAATGAGCAGTTCTTC.

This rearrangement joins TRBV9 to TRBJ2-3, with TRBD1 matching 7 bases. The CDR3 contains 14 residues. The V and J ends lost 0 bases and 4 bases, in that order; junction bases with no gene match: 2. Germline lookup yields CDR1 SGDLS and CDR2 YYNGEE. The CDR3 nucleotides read TGTGCCAGCAGCGTAGGACAGGGTCCAGATACGCAGTATTTT. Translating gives CASSVGQGPDTQYF.

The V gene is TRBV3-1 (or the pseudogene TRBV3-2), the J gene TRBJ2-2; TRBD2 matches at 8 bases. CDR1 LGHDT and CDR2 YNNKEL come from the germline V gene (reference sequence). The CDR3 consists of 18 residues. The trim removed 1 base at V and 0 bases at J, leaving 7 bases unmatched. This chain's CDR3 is CASSQVRRGGTNTGELFF. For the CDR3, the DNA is TGTGCCAGCAGCCAAGTCCGCCGGGGGGGAACGAACACCGGGGAGCTGTTTTTT.

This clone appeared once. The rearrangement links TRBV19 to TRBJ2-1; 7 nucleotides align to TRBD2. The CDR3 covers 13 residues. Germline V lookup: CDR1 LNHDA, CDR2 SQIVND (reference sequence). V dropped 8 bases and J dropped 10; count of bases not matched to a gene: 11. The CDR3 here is CASSRGRAREQFF. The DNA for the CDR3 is TGTGCCAGTTCAAGAGGGAGGGCCCGGGAGCAGTTCTTC.

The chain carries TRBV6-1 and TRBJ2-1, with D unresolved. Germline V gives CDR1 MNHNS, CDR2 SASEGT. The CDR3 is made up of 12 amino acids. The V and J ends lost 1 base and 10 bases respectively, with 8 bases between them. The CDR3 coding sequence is TGTGCCAGCAGTGAAGGAGCGACCGAGCAGTTCTTC. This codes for CASSEGATEQFF.

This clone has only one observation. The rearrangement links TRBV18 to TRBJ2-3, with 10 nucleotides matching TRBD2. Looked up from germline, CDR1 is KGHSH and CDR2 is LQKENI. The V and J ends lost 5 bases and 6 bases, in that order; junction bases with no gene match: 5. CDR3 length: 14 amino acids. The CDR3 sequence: CASSASGGGDTQYF. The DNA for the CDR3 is TGTGCCAGCTCAGCAAGCGGGGGGGGCGATACGCAGTATTTT.

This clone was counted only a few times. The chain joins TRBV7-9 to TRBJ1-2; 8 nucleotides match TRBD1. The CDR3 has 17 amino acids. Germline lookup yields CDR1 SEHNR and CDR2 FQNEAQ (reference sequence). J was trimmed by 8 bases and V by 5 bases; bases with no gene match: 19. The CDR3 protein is CASSPLEGDRDRTGYTF. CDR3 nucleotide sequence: TGTGCCAGCAGCCCACTTGAAGGGGACCGGGACAGGACCGGCTACACCTTC.

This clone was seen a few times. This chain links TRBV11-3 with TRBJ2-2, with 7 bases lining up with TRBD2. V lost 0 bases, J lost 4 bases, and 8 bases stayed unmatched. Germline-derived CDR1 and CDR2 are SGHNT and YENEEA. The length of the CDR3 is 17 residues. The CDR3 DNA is TGTGCCAGCAGCTTAGATGGAGGCGGGAGTGGCACCGGGGAGCTGTTTTTT. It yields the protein CASSLDGGGSGTGELFF.

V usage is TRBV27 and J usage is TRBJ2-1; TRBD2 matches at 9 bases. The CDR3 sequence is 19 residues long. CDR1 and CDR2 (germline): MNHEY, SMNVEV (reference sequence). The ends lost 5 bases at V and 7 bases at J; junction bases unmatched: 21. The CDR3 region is CASSLRGGGSGSLLNEQFF. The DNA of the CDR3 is TGTGCCAGCAGTCTTAGGGGCGGGGGTAGCGGGAGTTTATTGAATGAGCAGTTCTTC.

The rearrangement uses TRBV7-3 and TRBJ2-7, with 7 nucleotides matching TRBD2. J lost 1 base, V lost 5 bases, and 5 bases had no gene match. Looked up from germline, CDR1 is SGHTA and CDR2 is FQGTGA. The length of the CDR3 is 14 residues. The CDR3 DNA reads TGTGCCAGCAGCCCCTCCGGGGGGTCCTACGAGCAGTACTTC. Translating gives CASSPSGGSYEQYF.

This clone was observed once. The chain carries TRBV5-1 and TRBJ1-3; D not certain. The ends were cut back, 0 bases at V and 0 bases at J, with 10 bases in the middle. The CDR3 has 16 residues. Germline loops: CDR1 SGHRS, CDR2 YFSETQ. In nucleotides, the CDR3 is TGCGCCAGCAGCTTGGCCCTGCCGAGCTCTGGAAACACCATATATTTT. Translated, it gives CASSLALPSSGNTIYF.

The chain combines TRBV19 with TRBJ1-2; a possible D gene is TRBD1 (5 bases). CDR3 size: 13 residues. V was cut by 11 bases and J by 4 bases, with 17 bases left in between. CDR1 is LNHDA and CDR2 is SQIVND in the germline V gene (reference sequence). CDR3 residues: CASSPGEIYGYTF. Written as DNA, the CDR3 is TGTGCCTCTTCCCCGGGGGAGATCTATGGCTACACCTTC.

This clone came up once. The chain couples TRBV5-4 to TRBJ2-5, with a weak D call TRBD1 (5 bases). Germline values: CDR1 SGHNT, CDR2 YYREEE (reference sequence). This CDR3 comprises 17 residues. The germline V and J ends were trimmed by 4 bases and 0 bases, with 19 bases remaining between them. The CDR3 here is CASSPPSGRADQETQYF. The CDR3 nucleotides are TGTGCCAGCAGCCCCCCCTCGGGCAGGGCCGACCAAGAGACCCAGTACTTC.

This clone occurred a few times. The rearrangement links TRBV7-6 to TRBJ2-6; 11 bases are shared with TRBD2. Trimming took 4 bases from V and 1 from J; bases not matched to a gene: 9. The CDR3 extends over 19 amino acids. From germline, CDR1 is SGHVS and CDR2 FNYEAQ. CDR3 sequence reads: CASSSPPGTSGSGANVLTF. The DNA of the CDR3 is TGTGCCAGCAGCTCCCCCCCTGGGACTAGCGGTTCTGGGGCCAACGTCCTGACTTTC.

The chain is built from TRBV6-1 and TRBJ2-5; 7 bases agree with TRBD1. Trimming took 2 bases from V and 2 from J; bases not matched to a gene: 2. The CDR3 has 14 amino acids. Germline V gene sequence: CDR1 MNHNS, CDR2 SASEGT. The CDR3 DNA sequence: TGTGCCAGCAGTGAATCCAGGGGGCAAGAGACCCAGTACTTC. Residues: CASSESRGQETQYF.

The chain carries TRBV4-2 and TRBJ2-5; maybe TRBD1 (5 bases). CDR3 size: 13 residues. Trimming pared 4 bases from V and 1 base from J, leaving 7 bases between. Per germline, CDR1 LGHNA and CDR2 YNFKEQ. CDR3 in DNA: TGTGCCAGCAGCCCGGACATCCAAGAGACCCAGTACTTC. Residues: CASSPDIQETQYF.

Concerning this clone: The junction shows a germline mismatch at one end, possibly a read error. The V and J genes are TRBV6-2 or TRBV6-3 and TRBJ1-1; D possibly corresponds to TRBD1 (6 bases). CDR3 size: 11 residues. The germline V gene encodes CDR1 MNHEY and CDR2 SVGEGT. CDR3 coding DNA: TGTGCCAGCAGTTACGTGGGGACACAAGACTTT. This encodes CASSYVGTQDF.

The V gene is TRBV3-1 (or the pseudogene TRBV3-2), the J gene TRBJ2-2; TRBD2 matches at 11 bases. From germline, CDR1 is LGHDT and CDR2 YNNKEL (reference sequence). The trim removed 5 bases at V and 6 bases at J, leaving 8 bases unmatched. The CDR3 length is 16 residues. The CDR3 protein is CASSAFSGRAAGELFF. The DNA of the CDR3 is TGTGCCAGCAGCGCTTTTAGCGGGAGGGCGGCCGGGGAGCTGTTTTTT.

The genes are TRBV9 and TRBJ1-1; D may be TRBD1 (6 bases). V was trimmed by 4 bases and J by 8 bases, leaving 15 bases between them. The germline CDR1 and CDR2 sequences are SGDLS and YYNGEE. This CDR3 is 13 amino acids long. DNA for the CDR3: TGTGCCAGCAGCCGGGACACGCGATTCGAAGCTTTCTTT. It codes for CASSRDTRFEAFF.

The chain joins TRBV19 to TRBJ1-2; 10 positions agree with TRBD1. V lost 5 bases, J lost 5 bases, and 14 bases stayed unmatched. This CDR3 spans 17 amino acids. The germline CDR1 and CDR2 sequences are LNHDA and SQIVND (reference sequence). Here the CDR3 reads CASSGGQGPSSIYGYTF. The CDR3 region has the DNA TGTGCCAGTAGTGGGGGACAGGGGCCAAGCTCAATATATGGCTACACCTTC.

Written as DNA, the CDR3 is TGTGCCATTCGAAGCGGGACAGGGAAGAATGAGCAGTTCTTC. Translated, it gives CAIRSGTGKNEQFF. The V gene is TRBV10-3, the J gene TRBJ2-1; TRBD1 aligns across 9 bases. Germline V gene sequence: CDR1 ENHRY, CDR2 SYGVKD. V was pared by 9 bases and J by 7 bases, with 10 bases of the junction left unmatched. The CDR3 consists of 14 residues.

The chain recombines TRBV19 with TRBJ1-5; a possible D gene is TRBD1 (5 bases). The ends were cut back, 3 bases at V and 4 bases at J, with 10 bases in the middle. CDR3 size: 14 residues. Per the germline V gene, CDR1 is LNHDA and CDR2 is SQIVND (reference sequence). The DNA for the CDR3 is TGTGCCAGTAGTATTGGACACGCAAATCAGCCCCAGCATTTT. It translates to CASSIGHANQPQHF.